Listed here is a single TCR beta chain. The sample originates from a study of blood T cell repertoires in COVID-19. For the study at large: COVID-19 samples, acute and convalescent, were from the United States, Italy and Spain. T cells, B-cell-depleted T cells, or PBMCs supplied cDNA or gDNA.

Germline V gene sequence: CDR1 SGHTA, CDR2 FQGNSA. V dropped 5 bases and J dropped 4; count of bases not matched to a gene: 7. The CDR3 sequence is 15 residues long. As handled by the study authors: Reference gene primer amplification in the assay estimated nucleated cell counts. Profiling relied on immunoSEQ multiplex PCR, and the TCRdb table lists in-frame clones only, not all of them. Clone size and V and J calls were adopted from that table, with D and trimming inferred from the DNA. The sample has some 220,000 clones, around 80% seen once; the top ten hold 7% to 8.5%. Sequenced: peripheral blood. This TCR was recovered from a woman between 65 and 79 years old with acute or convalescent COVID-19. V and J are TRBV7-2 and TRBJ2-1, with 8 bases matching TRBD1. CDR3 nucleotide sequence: TGTGCCAGCAGCCAAGACAGGGGCTTATACAATGAGCAGTTCTTC. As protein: CASSQDRGLYNEQFF. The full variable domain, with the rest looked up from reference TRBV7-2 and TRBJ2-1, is GAGVSQSPSNKVTEKGKDVELRCDPISGHTALYWYRQSLGQGLEFLIYFQGNSAPDKSGLPSDRFSAERTGGSVSTLTIQRTQQEDSAVYLCASSQDRGLYNEQFFGPGTRLTVL.